Listed here are 2 T cell receptor beta chains from one sample, sequenced in a study of identical twins. One entry per CDR3 protein results from TCRdb running MiXCR on the 5' RACE reads. In the table there are roughly 720,000 distinct CDR3 sequences, about 20% of which are singletons. These data were also reused for a study on T cells expressing NK-cell markers.

Material: PBMCs. The receptors come from a woman in her late teens or twenties in good health.

The chain has TRBV5-6 and TRBJ2-7; TRBD2 matches at 9 bases. V was clipped by 1 base and J by 4 bases; unmatched bases: 3. Per germline, CDR1 SGHDT and CDR2 YYEEEE. The CDR3 sequence is 14 residues long. The CDR3 reads CASSLLTSGYEQYF. CDR3 bases: TGTGCCAGCAGCTTGTTAACTAGCGGGTACGAGCAGTACTTC.

The chain joins TRBV18 to TRBJ1-1; 8 nucleotides line up with TRBD1. There are 12 residues in the CDR3. V dropped 6 bases and J dropped 11; count of bases not matched to a gene: 8. Germline V gene data show CDR1 as KGHSH and CDR2 as LQKENI. The CDR3 DNA follows: TGTGCCAGCTCCGATTCAGGGGGCGATGCTTTCTTT. Translation: CASSDSGGDAFF.